This T cell receptor (beta chain) was documented in a study of T cell responses to AZD1222 COVID-19 vaccine. Whole-study results and caveats: Two AZD1222 doses significantly raised spike-specific TCR breadth and depth over controls. Among vaccine-associated CD4 TCRs, coverage spanned spike, with dominance at 160-218 and 743-854. The sample set comprised mostly white British donors with more females, and clonal diversity was possibly underestimated.

Between the trimmed V and J ends, which lost 11 bases and 5 bases, there was a span of 12 bases. CDR3 length: 11 amino acids. The table came from immunoSEQ multiplex PCR; TCRdb's copy has only in-frame clones and leaves some out. The repertoire consists of 130,000 to 150,000 clones, with over 80% occurring once and the leading ten covering roughly 2.9%. On this clone: Its cognate antigen is unknown.

The V gene is TRBV12-3 or TRBV12-4, the J gene TRBJ1-1; D ambiguous. This TCR derives from an adult in good health. This specimen consisted of peripheral blood, obtained on day 0 of MenACWY control vaccination. The CDR3 DNA sequence: TGTGCCTCAAGGAGGGAGACTGAAGCTTTCTTT. This translates into CASRRETEAFF.